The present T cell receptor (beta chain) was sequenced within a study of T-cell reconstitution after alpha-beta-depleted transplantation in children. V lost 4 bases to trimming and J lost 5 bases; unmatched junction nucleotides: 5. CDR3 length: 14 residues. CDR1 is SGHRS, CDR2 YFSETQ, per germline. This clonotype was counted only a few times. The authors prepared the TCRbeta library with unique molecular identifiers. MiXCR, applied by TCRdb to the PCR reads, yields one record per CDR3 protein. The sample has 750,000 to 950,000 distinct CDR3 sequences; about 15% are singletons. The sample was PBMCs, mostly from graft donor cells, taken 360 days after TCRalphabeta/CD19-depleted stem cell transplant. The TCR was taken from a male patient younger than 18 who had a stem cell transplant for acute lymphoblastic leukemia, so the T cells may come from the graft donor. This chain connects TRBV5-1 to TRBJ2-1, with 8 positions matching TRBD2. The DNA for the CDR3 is TGCGCCAGCAGCCACGGGACTAGGCACAATGAGCAGTTCTTC. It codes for CASSHGTRHNEQFF.